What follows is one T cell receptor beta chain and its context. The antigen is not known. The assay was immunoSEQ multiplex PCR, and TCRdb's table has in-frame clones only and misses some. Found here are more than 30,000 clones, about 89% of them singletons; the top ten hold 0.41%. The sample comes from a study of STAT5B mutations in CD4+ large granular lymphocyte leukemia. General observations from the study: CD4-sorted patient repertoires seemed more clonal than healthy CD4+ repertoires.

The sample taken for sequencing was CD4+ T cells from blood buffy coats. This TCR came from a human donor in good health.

In DNA form, the CDR3 reads TGCGCCAGCAGCCCAGGGACAGGCTCCTACGAGCAGTACTTC. Its translation is CASSPGTGSYEQYF. V usage is TRBV5-1 and J usage is TRBJ2-7; 8 bases are a match to TRBD1. This CDR3 contains 14 residues. V lost 4 bases, J lost 0 bases, and 3 bases stayed unmatched. From germline, CDR1 is SGHRS and CDR2 YFSETQ.